This T cell receptor beta chain came from a study of T-cell memory formation after mild COVID-19. Study overall: Clusters of TCRs were largely donor specific.

The V gene's germline CDR1 is SGHAT and CDR2 FQDESV (reference sequence). The CDR3 loop spans 13 amino acids. V lost 5 bases and J 6 bases, leaving 12 bases between the germline ends. MiXCR, run by TCRdb on the 5' RACE reads, gives a single entry per CDR3 protein. The table has more than 150,000 distinct CDR3 sequences, roughly 18% seen once; the top ten hold roughly 4%. Concerning this clonotype itself: Its antigen is unknown.

Findings of the study overall: Whereas later expanders leaned CD4+, clones contracting day 15 to 85 showed a balanced CD4/CD8 makeup. Those CD4+ clones that contracted were mainly in CM and EM (CD8+ ones in EMRA).

This TCR came from a man between 18 and 29 years old who had mild COVID-19 (a few samples of this study predate the infection). Cell type and time point are not known. The chain carries TRBV11-1 and TRBJ2-3, with no clear D. What was sequenced was PBMCs or a T cell subset sorted from them (not recorded which). This CDR3 is CASSEQRKDTQYF. The CDR3 coding sequence is TGTGCCAGCAGCGAACAACGTAAGGATACGCAGTATTTT.